Detailed here is one T cell receptor beta chain. Its specificity is unknown. The germline V and J ends were trimmed by 1 base and 1 base, with 16 bases remaining between them. This CDR3 contains 18 residues. The data were taken from a study of cytomegalovirus exposure and HLA in healthy donors. The study, taken as a whole, reports: The authors enumerated around 150 TCR beta chains as linked to cytomegalovirus. Earlier analysis yielded a pattern in which most TCR beta V segments were productive about 90% or about 30% of the time. Later on, an analysis found that several of the most significant clusters appeared to be linked to common viral pathogens, which included parvovirus B19.

Amplification used 60 Vbeta primers and 13 Jbeta primers. The assay was immunoSEQ multiplex PCR, and TCRdb's table has in-frame clones only and misses some. The sample data list about 52,000 clones. The receptor was isolated from a woman aged 60-70 years in good health and CMV-seropositive. Sequencing was carried out using PBMCs. The chain is built from TRBV23-1 and TRBJ2-2; TRBD1 is a possible D gene (5 bases). TRBV23-1 is classed as an ORF, of uncertain function. CDR3 DNA: TGCGCCAGCAGTCAATTGCCCCTGACAGAGAAGAACACCGGGGAGCTGTTTTTT. Translating it yields CASSQLPLTEKNTGELFF.